One and the same sample provided the 22 T cell receptor beta chains below, sequenced in a study of glioma-infiltrating T cells. Using RNA template, CDR3s of TCR alpha and beta were amplified with iRepertoire arm-PCR. Via MiXCR, TCRdb re-called the multiplex PCR reads, giving one row per CDR3 protein. Counted here are some 17,000 distinct CDR3 sequences, about three fifths occurring once; the ten biggest clones make up about 43%. Sequencing input: glioma tissue, nonneoplastic brain tissue, or PBMCs (not recorded which). These receptors all come from a human donor with low-grade glioma or glioblastoma, undergoing nonglioma brain surgery, or in good health (not recorded which).

The chain links TRBV20-1 to TRBJ1-5; D might be TRBD1 (5 bases). Germline V CDR1 and CDR2: DFQATT, SNEGSKA (reference sequence). Trimming removed 0 bases at V and 9 bases at J, with 12 bases between. The CDR3 spans 13 residues. The CDR3 DNA sequence: TGCAGTGCTAGAGAAGGGACTCCGGGGCCCCAGCATTTT. Its translation: CSAREGTPGPQHF.

The V and J genes are TRBV29-1 and TRBJ2-7, with TRBD2 matching over 13 bases. Germline V gene sequence: CDR1 SQVTM, CDR2 ANQGSEA. Unmatched junction bases numbered 8, after V lost 4 bases and J lost 2 bases. This CDR3 is built from 16 residues. The CDR3 loop reads CSVARTSGSAPYEQYF. The CDR3 DNA reads TGCAGCGTTGCAAGGACTAGCGGGAGTGCCCCCTACGAGCAGTACTTC.

V is TRBV20-1 and J is TRBJ2-1, with TRBD2 matching over 8 bases. V was clipped by 3 bases and J by 8 bases; unmatched bases: 12. The germline CDR1 and CDR2 sequences are DFQATT and SNEGSKA (reference sequence). This CDR3 comprises 15 residues. CDR3 in amino acids: CSARALSGGIDEQFF. The DNA of the CDR3 is TGCAGTGCTAGGGCCCTCTCGGGGGGGATAGATGAGCAGTTCTTC.

Many counts were recorded for this clonotype. The chain combines TRBV11-2 with TRBJ2-7; TRBD1 aligns across 7 bases. The junction had 21 bases not matched to a gene; V was cut back by 1 base and J by 0 bases. Germline lookup yields CDR1 SGHAT and CDR2 FQNNGV. The CDR3 loop spans 21 amino acids. The CDR3 nucleotides read TGTGCCAGCAGCTTAGTTCAATGGTCGCGACAGGGCATCGGCAGCTCCTACGAGCAGTACTTC. Residues: CASSLVQWSRQGIGSSYEQYF.

This clonotype has a handful of counts. This chain connects TRBV6-5 to TRBJ2-5; D gene uncertain. V dropped 6 bases and J dropped 4 bases, with 15 bases sitting between them. Germline V gene lookup returns CDR1 MNHEY and CDR2 SVGAGI. The CDR3 has 14 residues. This CDR3 is CASSRTYTLETQYF. The CDR3 DNA sequence: TGTGCCAGCAGCCGCACCTACACCTTAGAGACCCAGTACTTC.

There are a few counts of this clonotype. The rearrangement uses TRBV12-3 or TRBV12-4 and TRBJ2-7; D is uncertain. This CDR3 region has 11 residues. V lost 3 bases and J lost 9, with 9 bases in between. The CDR3 protein is CASSFMAGQYF. As DNA, the CDR3 is TGTGCCAGCAGTTTCATGGCCGGGCAGTACTTC.

V usage is TRBV2 and J usage is TRBJ2-5; D remains unclear. Trimming shortened V by 2 bases and J by 5 bases, and 3 bases separated the two germline ends. This CDR3 region has 11 residues. CDR1 is SNHLY, CDR2 FYNNEI, per germline. The CDR3 DNA reads TGTGCCAGCAGTGAATACGAGACCCAGTACTTC. Protein: CASSEYETQYF. The full variable domain, its missing parts supplied by reference TRBV2 and TRBJ2-5, is EPEVTQTPSHQVTQMGQEVILRCVPISNHLYFYWYRQILGQKVEFLVSFYNNEISEKSEIFDDQFSVERPDGSNFTLKIRSTKLEDSAMYFCASSEYETQYFGPGTRLLVL.

By frequency in the sample, this clonotype is large. This chain uses TRBV6-2 or TRBV6-3 with TRBJ2-1; 7 nucleotides agree with TRBD1. The CDR3 length is 14 residues. The germline gives CDR1 MNHEY, CDR2 SVGEGT. The junction had 10 bases not matched to a gene; V was cut back by 6 bases and J by 8 bases. The CDR3 DNA follows: TGTGCCAGCAGCATCGACAGGGAAAGGTATGAGCAGTTCTTC. This codes for CASSIDRERYEQFF.

The rearrangement uses TRBV4-1 and TRBJ1-5; maybe TRBD1 (5 bases). The ends were cut back, 2 bases at V and 12 bases at J, with 26 bases in the middle. CDR3 length: 17 amino acids. CDR1 is MGHRA, CDR2 YSYEKL, per germline. Here the CDR3 reads CASSQTLPGYQTEDQHF. CDR3 sequence (DNA): TGCGCCAGCAGCCAAACCCTCCCAGGGTACCAAACGGAGGACCAGCATTTT.

The chain carries TRBV28 and TRBJ2-5; 7 nucleotides agree with TRBD1. The CDR3 runs 15 residues. Trimming took 2 bases from V and 3 from J; bases not matched to a gene: 6. Germline CDR1 MDHEN, CDR2 SYDVKM. The CDR3 region has the DNA TGTGCCAGCAGTTTAGGGGACAGACGAAAAGAGACCCAGTACTTC. Amino acid sequence: CASSLGDRRKETQYF.

The rearrangement links TRBV6-6 to TRBJ2-1; a possible D gene is TRBD1 (6 bases). Germline values: CDR1 MNHNY, CDR2 SVGAGI (reference sequence). CDR3 size: 16 residues. The V end lost 4 bases, the J end lost 2 bases, and 15 bases lay between the germline ends. The CDR3 DNA follows: TGTGCCAGCAGTTCCGGGACACCGCTTCCCTACAATGAGCAGTTCTTC. This codes for CASSSGTPLPYNEQFF.

This CDR3 reads CSARVGRPLTDTQYF. CDR3 DNA: TGCAGTGCTAGAGTAGGCAGGCCCCTCACAGATACGCAGTATTTT. The genes are TRBV20-1 and TRBJ2-3, with no clear D. This CDR3 is built from 15 residues. V was shortened by 1 base and J by 2 bases, with 13 bases between the two germline ends. Germline values: CDR1 DFQATT, CDR2 SNEGSKA (reference sequence).

This clonotype was picked up many times. The rearrangement uses TRBV12-3 or TRBV12-4 and TRBJ1-2, with TRBD1 matching 9 bases. Trimming removed 6 bases from V and 3 bases from J; junction bases left unmatched: 2. This CDR3 spans 13 amino acids. Written as DNA, the CDR3 is TGTGCCAGCAGAACAGGGGGCTACTATGGCTACACCTTC. Translating it yields CASRTGGYYGYTF.

This chain links TRBV27 with TRBJ2-1, with unresolved D. Germline V gene sequence: CDR1 MNHEY, CDR2 SMNVEV (reference sequence). CDR3 length equals 15 residues. V was pared by 1 base and J by 8 bases, with 15 bases between. The CDR3 DNA reads as TGTGCCAGCAGTTTATACCAGATAACTTTCGATGAGCAGTTCTTC. The encoded protein is CASSLYQITFDEQFF.

The chain couples TRBV6-2 or TRBV6-3 to TRBJ1-1, with unresolved D. This CDR3 region has 14 residues. The V gene lost 7 bases and the J gene lost 1 base, with 13 bases spanning the gap. CDR1 MNHEY and CDR2 SVGEGT come from the germline V gene. CDR3 coding DNA: TGTGCCAGCACCCCGGGAAGGGCGAACACTGAAGCTTTCTTT. Its protein is CASTPGRANTEAFF.

The rearrangement links TRBV28 to TRBJ1-1, with no clear D. The V and J ends lost 3 bases and 0 bases respectively, with 11 bases between them. Germline V lookup: CDR1 MDHEN, CDR2 SYDVKM. The length of the CDR3 is 15 residues. The CDR3, as DNA: TGTGCCAGCAGTTTCGGGCAGATACTGAACACTGAAGCTTTCTTT. This translates into CASSFGQILNTEAFF.

This clonotype has a handful of counts. The chain joins TRBV27 to TRBJ1-4, with D perhaps matching TRBD1 (5 bases). V shed 5 bases and J shed 2 bases, with 18 bases lying between them. CDR1 MNHEY and CDR2 SMNVEV come from the germline V gene (reference sequence). This CDR3 is 17 amino acids long. CDR3 protein: CASSRQITWPTNEKLFF. CDR3 nucleotide sequence: TGTGCCAGCAGTCGACAGATAACTTGGCCGACTAATGAAAAACTGTTTTTT.

The chain has TRBV28 and TRBJ1-3; D uncertain. Germline V lookup: CDR1 MDHEN, CDR2 SYDVKM. V was clipped by 7 bases and J by 0 bases, with 10 bases between them. The CDR3 consists of 14 residues. Written as DNA, the CDR3 is TGTGCCAGCACCGCGTTGAGCTCTGGAAACACCATATATTTT. Its translation: CASTALSSGNTIYF.

The chain couples TRBV7-6 to TRBJ1-3; a possible D gene is TRBD1 (5 bases). Trimming cost V 5 bases and J 5 bases, with 10 bases left between them. This CDR3 is 13 amino acids long. The germline V gene encodes CDR1 SGHVS and CDR2 FNYEAQ. CDR3 sequence reads: CASSQGLRNTIYF. CDR3 DNA sequence: TGTGCCAGCAGCCAGGGACTTAGAAACACCATATATTTT.

The chain carries TRBV6-1 and TRBJ2-7; 10 bases fit TRBD2. In germline, CDR1 is MNHNS, CDR2 SASEGT. V lost 2 bases and J lost 5; bases outside the gene matches: 6. The CDR3 consists of 15 residues. CDR3 sequence reads: CASSEPAGGVNEQYF. The CDR3 DNA reads as TGTGCCAGCAGTGAACCAGCGGGGGGGGTGAACGAGCAGTACTTC.

The V call is TRBV7-2, the J call TRBJ1-5, with D unclear. V lost 4 bases to trimming and J lost 2 bases, with 6 bases between them. The CDR3 loop spans 13 amino acids. CDR1 is SGHTA and CDR2 is FQGNSA in the germline V gene. The CDR3 spells CASSSQGNQPQHF. Here the CDR3 DNA reads TGTGCCAGCAGCTCGCAGGGCAATCAGCCCCAGCATTTT.

The chain employs TRBV6-2 or TRBV6-3 and TRBJ2-7; 7 bases match TRBD2. Germline lookup yields CDR1 MNHEY and CDR2 SVGEGT. This CDR3 has 15 residues. V lost 4 bases, J lost 3 bases, and 9 bases stayed unmatched. DNA for the CDR3: TGTGCCAGCAGTTCCATCCGGGACTACTACTACGAGCAGTACTTC. It specifies CASSSIRDYYYEQYF.